This T cell receptor beta chain comes out of a study of HIV-infected patients and healthy controls (TCRdb year 2014). The CDR3 covers 15 residues, taking in both the cysteine and the phenylalanine. Only the CDR3 region is kept as DNA, spanning 45 bases read in frame from base 1. Compared with germline, V lacks 4 bases and J lacks 5 bases; bases without a gene match: 10. CDR1 and CDR2 are read off the germline V gene as SGHRS and YFSETQ. Library construction relied on 5' RACE. The run used an Illumina MiSeq. Clones were called with MiXCR by TCRdb after fastp trimmed the public reads at Q25, and only in-frame beta chains were retained. Rows are combined by CDR3 protein, so each entry shows the most common genes and DNA. The sample yields 18,000 or so distinct CDR3 sequences; approximately 18% were counted once. Approximately 31% of the sample lies in the top ten. This clonotype was counted ten times or more. Its antigen is currently not known. Within one base of it there is no much larger clone, and no base qualities were kept.

This receptor was taken from a human donor in good health. The chain links TRBV5-1 with TRBJ1-1, and 8 junction bases match TRBD1. The sample consisted of CD8+ T cells from blood. The DNA sequence reads TGCGCCAGCAGCCCTGGACAGGGAGGAAGGACTGAAGCTTTCTTT. The translation is CASSPGQGGRTEAFF.